This is a list of T cell receptor beta chains from one sample in a study of T cells expressing NK-cell markers. TCRdb processed the 5' RACE reads again and assigns one entry to each CDR3 protein, with no DNA. There are about 110,000 distinct CDR3 sequences in the sample, with approximately 18% held by the top ten. The sequenced material came from blood T cells: a sorted CD56 or NKG2C T cell subset, CD4+ or CD8+ T cells, or bulk PBMC T cells (not recorded which). The receptors were gathered from a woman between 18 and 75 years old in good health. Both conserved end residues are part of each CDR3.

TRBV14	TRBJ2-3	CASRGHTDTQYF
TRBV7-2	TRBJ2-1	CASSPSQGLAGGRQFF
TRBV6-5	TRBJ2-7	CASSYSGPLEQYF
TRBV29-1	TRBJ2-7	CSVEEAVSYEQYF
TRBV20-1	TRBJ2-2	CSARGSRDTGELFF
TRBV28	TRBJ2-7	CASSLGVVAGPEQYF
TRBV6-5	TRBJ2-3	CASSYSTSGSPDTQYF
TRBV5-6	TRBJ2-7	CASSRGQGLWEQYF
TRBV20-1	TRBJ1-4	CSTQGATNEKLFF
TRBV4-1	TRBJ1-1	CASTQGWNTEAFF
TRBV10-2	TRBJ2-5	CASDHSLPGPRGFNETQYF
TRBV19	TRBJ2-5	CASSILGVETQYF
TRBV4-3	TRBJ1-1	CASSQDRGDTEAFF
TRBV12-3/TRBV12-4	TRBJ2-7	CASSETGTGAYEQYF
TRBV12-3/TRBV12-4	TRBJ2-3	CASSFSLRFVDTQYF
TRBV15	TRBJ2-5	CATSGLAGLGETQYF
TRBV12-3/TRBV12-4	TRBJ1-2	CASRSRGRDGYTF
TRBV20-1	TRBJ1-2	CSAPRTDSYGYTF
TRBV30	TRBJ2-5	CAWSAGQGYLETQYF
TRBV13	TRBJ2-3	CASSLTVNTDTQYF
TRBV9	TRBJ2-5	CASSGVGTPAQETQYF
TRBV19	TRBJ1-5	CASSMVGGGQPQHF
TRBV4-1	TRBJ2-1	CASSHGGGVFEQFF
TRBV29-1	TRBJ1-4	CSETHRGPGEKLFF
TRBV9	TRBJ2-7	CASSAGHSPYEQYF
TRBV20-1	TRBJ1-1	CSAPLPLLNTEAFF
TRBV6-1	TRBJ2-1	CASNPLAGGHGEQFF
TRBV6-6	TRBJ2-2	CASSYVGHGELFF
TRBV12-3/TRBV12-4	TRBJ1-1	CASSSVVGDRGSEAFF
TRBV20-1	TRBJ2-7	CSARELAPSSYEQYF
TRBV20-1	TRBJ2-1	CSARDSSLAGGLDEQFF
TRBV12-3/TRBV12-4	TRBJ1-1	CASTNKPNTEAFF
TRBV9	TRBJ2-5	CASRGTEGETQYF
TRBV19	TRBJ2-1	CASSKLAGGYNEQFF
TRBV19	TRBJ1-1	CASSMGQGHTEAFF
TRBV7-6	TRBJ1-3	CASSRYTGDSGNTIYF
TRBV20-1	TRBJ2-7	CSARDPYSGRNEQYF
TRBV9	TRBJ1-1	CASSVGSGKDAFF
TRBV28	TRBJ2-1	CASSQSGAPYNEQFF
TRBV28	TRBJ1-2	CAIAVLQGYGYTF
TRBV24-1	TRBJ2-2	CATSSYHGGDTGELFF
TRBV6-2/TRBV6-3	TRBJ2-1	CASSYYPVGAGNEQFF
TRBV12-3/TRBV12-4	TRBJ2-2	CASSSGPGTGLTGELFF
TRBV29-1	TRBJ1-3	CSVEGLTSSGNTIYF
TRBV6-1	TRBJ2-1	CASSEEVAGGHNKQFF
TRBV6-1	TRBJ2-3	CASSVDSTDTQYF
TRBV4-3	TRBJ2-3	CASSRDRAGVDTQYF
TRBV19	TRBJ1-1	CATWGNTEAFF
TRBV12-3/TRBV12-4	TRBJ2-2	CASGVAGDTGELFF
TRBV29-1	TRBJ2-6	CSVEDRKSGANVLTF
TRBV10-3	TRBJ2-2	CATRTDTGELFF
TRBV20-1	TRBJ2-5	CSARQGGDSETQYF
TRBV7-8	TRBJ2-3	CASSWMTDTQYF
TRBV9	TRBJ1-3	CASSAPRDRKNSGNTIYF
TRBV27	TRBJ2-1	CASNAVSGSYNEQFF
TRBV7-7	TRBJ2-2	CASRTGTGVSGELFF
TRBV6-2/TRBV6-3	TRBJ2-7	CASSSDTSSYEQYF
TRBV15	TRBJ2-5	CATSDRGETQYF
TRBV7-9	TRBJ1-2	CASSLPPGGVGGYTF